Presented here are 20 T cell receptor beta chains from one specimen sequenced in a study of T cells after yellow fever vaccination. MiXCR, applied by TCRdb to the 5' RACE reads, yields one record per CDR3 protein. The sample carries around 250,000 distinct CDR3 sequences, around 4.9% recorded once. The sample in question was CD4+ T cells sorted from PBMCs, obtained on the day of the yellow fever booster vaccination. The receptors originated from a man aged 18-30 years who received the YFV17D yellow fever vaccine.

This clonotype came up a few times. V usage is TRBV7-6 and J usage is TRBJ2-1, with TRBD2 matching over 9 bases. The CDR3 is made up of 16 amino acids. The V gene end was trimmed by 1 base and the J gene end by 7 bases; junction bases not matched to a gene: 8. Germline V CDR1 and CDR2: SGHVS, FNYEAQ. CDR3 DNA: TGTGCCAGCAGCTTAGGAAGTTGGCGGGGGGGAAATGAGCAGTTCTTC. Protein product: CASSLGSWRGGNEQFF.

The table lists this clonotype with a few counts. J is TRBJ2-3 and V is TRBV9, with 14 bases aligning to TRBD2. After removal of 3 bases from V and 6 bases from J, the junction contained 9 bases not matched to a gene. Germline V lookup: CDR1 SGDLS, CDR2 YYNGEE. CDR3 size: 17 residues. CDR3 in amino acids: CASSGSSTSGGADTQYF. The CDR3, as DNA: TGTGCCAGCAGCGGCTCATCGACTAGCGGGGGGGCCGATACGCAGTATTTT.

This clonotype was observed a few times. The CDR3 coding sequence is TGTGCCAGCAGCCCGGGACAGGCACGCTCTGGAAACACCATATATTTT. As protein: CASSPGQARSGNTIYF. This chain connects TRBV7-9 to TRBJ1-3; 8 nucleotides align to TRBD1. The CDR3 is 16 amino acids. V dropped 5 bases and J dropped 0; count of bases not matched to a gene: 6. Germline V gene data show CDR1 as SEHNR and CDR2 as FQNEAQ (reference sequence).

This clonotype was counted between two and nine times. In DNA, the CDR3 is TGTGCCAGCATCAGGGGAAGCTACGAGCAGTACTTC. This sequence encodes CASIRGSYEQYF. V gene TRBV25-1 combines with J gene TRBJ2-7, with TRBD1 as a possible D gene (6 bases). Germline-derived CDR1 and CDR2 are MGHDK and SYGVNS. The CDR3 has 12 amino acids. Trimming cost V 7 bases and J 3 bases, with 10 bases left between them.

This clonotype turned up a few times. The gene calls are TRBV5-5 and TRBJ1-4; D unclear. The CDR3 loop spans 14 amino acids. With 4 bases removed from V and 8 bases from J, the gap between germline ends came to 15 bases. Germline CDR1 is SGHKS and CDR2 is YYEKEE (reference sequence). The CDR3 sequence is CASSQDPRNEKLFF. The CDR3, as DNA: TGTGCCAGCAGCCAGGACCCCAGGAACGAAAAACTGTTTTTT. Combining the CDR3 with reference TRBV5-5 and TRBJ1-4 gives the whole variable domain DAGVTQSPTHLIKTRGQQVTLRCSPISGHKSVSWYQQVLGQGPQFIFQYYEKEERGRGNFPDRFSARQFPNYSSELNVNALLLGDSALYLCASSQDPRNEKLFFGSGTQLSVL.

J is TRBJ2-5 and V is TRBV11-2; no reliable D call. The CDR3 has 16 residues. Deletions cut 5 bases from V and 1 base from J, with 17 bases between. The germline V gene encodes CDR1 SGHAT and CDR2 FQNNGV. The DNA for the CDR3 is TGTGCCAGCAGCACCCGCCTGTTGGGTTCCCAAGAGACCCAGTACTTC. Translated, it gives CASSTRLLGSQETQYF.

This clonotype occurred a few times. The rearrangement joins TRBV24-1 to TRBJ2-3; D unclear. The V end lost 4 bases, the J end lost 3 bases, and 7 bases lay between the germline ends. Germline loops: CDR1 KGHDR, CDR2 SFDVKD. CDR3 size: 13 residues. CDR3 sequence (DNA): TGTGCCACCAGTGACCTTCTAACAGATACGCAGTATTTT. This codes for CATSDLLTDTQYF.

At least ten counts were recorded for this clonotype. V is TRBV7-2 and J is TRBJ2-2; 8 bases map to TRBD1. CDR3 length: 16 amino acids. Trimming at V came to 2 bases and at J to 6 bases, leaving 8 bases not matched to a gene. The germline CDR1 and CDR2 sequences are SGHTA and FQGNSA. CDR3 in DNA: TGTGCCAGCAGCTTAAGGGGGACAGGCCTGGCCGGGGAGCTGTTTTTT. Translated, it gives CASSLRGTGLAGELFF.

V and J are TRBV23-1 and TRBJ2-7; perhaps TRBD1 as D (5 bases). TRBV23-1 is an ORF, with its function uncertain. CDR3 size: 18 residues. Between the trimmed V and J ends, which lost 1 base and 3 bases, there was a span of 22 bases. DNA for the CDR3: TGCGCCAGCAGTCAATTCGTGGGCAGGGCACTATTCCTCTACGAGCAGTACGTC. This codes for CASSQFVGRALFLYEQYV.

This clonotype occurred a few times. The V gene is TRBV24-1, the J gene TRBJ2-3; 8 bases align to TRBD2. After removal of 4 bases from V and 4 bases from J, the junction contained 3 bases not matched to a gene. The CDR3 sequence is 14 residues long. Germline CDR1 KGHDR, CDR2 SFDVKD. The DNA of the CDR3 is TGTGCCACCAGTGACGGGGGGGGGCCAGATACGCAGTATTTT. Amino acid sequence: CATSDGGGPDTQYF.

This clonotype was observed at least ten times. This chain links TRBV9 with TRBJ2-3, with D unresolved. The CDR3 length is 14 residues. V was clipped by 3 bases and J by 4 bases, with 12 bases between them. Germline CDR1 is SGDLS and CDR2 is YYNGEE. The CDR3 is CASSALNQADTQYF. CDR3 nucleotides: TGTGCCAGCAGCGCCCTAAACCAGGCAGATACGCAGTATTTT.

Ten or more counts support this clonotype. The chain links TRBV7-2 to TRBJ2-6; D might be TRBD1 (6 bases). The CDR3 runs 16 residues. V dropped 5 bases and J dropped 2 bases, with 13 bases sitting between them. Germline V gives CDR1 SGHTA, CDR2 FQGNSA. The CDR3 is CASSRRGTPGANVLTF. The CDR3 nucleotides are TGTGCCAGCAGCCGTAGGGGGACACCTGGGGCCAACGTCCTGACTTTC.

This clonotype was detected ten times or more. The CDR3 spells CASAPGTANNSPLHF. For the CDR3, the DNA is TGTGCCAGCGCCCCCGGGACAGCGAATAATTCACCCCTCCACTTT. The V and J genes are TRBV6-5 and TRBJ1-6; TRBD1 matches 7 bases. The J segment lost 5 bases and the V segment lost 8 bases, leaving 9 bases of the junction unmatched. This CDR3 comprises 15 residues. CDR1 MNHEY and CDR2 SVGAGI come from the germline V gene.

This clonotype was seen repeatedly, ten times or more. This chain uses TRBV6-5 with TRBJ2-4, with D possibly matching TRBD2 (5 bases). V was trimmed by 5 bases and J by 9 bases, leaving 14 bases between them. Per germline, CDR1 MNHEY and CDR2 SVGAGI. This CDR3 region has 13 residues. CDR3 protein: CASSTSYEGIQYF. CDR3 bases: TGTGCCAGCAGTACCTCCTACGAGGGCATTCAGTACTTC.

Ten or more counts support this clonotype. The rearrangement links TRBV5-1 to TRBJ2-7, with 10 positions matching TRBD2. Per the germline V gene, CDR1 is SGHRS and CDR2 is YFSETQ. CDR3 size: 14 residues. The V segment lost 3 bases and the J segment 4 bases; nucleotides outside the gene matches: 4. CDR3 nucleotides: TGCGCCAGCAGCTCTAGCGGGGGTATTTACGAGCAGTACTTC. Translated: CASSSSGGIYEQYF.

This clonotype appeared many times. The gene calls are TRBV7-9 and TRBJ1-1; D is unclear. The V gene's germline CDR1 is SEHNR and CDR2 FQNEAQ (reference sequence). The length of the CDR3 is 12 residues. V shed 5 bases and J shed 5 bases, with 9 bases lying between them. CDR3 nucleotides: TGTGCCAGCAGCCCCGATAGGACTGAAGCTTTCTTT. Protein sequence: CASSPDRTEAFF.

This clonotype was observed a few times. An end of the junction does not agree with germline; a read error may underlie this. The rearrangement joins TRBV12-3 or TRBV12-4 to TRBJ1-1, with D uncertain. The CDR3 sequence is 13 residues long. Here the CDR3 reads CASGLHANTEAFF. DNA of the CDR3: TGTGCCAGCGGTTTACATGCGAACACTGAAGCTTTCTTT.

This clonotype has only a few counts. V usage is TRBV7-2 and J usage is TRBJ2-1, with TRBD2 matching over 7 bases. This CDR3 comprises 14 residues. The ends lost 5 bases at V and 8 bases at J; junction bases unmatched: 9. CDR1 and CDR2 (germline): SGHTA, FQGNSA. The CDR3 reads CASSLEVGGYEQFF. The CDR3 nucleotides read TGTGCCAGCAGCCTCGAAGTCGGGGGGTATGAGCAGTTCTTC. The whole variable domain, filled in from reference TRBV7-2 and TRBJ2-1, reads GAGVSQSPSNKVTEKGKDVELRCDPISGHTALYWYRQSLGQGLEFLIYFQGNSAPDKSGLPSDRFSAERTGGSVSTLTIQRTQQEDSAVYLCASSLEVGGYEQFFGPGTRLTVL.

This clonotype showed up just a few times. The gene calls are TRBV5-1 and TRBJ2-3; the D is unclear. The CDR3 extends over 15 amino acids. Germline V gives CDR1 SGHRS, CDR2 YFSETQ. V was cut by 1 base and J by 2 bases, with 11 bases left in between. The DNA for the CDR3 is TGCGCCAGCAGCTTGTATCCCGACTTCACAGATACGCAGTATTTT. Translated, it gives CASSLYPDFTDTQYF. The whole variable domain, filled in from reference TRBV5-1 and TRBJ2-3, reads KAGVTQTPRYLIKTRGQQVTLSCSPISGHRSVSWYQQTPGQGLQFLFEYFSETQRNKGNFPGRFSGRQFSNSRSEMNVSTLELGDSALYLCASSLYPDFTDTQYFGPGTRLTVL.

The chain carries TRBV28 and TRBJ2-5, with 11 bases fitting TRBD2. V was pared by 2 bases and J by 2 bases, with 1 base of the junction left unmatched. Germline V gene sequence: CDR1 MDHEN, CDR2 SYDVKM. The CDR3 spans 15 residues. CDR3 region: CASSLPSGGQETQYF. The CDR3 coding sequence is TGTGCCAGCAGTTTACCTAGCGGGGGGCAAGAGACCCAGTACTTC.